A single sample is the source of the 22 T cell receptor beta chains below, sequenced in a study of blood T cell repertoires in COVID-19 (dated by TCRdb to the early 2020s). Library prep was done by the immunoSEQ multiplex PCR assay. What TCRdb holds here is the immuneACCESS table cut down to in-frame rearrangements. Part of the clones is not present; checked against another copy, under half of the missing clones reflect an unresolved V gene, and the others are unexplained. Present in this sample are 250,000 to 300,000 clones, around 87% of which were seen just once. The ten largest clones capture approximately 1.5% of the sample. The sample comprised peripheral blood. All receptors derive from a woman in her thirties or forties who had recovered from COVID-19.

The J gene is TRBJ1-2, the V gene TRBV13, with 8 nucleotides matching TRBD1. From germline, CDR1 is PRHDT and CDR2 FYEKMQ (reference sequence). This CDR3 comprises 14 residues. V shed 5 bases and J 7 bases; nucleotides not matched to a gene: 9. In DNA form, the CDR3 reads TGTGCCAGCAGCCAAAACGACAGGGGTGCTGGCTACACCTTC. It encodes CASSQNDRGAGYTF.

The V call is TRBV29-1, the J call TRBJ1-1; D is uncertain. Germline assignment: CDR1 SQVTM and CDR2 ANQGSEA. This CDR3 region has 10 residues. Trimming pared 6 bases from V and 7 bases from J, leaving 9 bases between. CDR3 region: CSVRQIEAFF. CDR3 in DNA: TGCAGCGTCCGCCAGATTGAAGCTTTCTTT.

The rearrangement joins TRBV5-4 to TRBJ2-5, with 7 bases identical to TRBD1. The CDR3 extends over 14 amino acids. V was pared by 5 bases and J by 2 bases, with 6 bases of the junction left unmatched. Germline CDR1 reads SGHNT; CDR2 reads YYREEE (reference sequence). In DNA form, the CDR3 reads TGTGCCAGCAGTCTCGGGACAGCGCAAGAGACCCAGTACTTC. Translated, it gives CASSLGTAQETQYF.

The chain recombines TRBV2 with TRBJ1-5; 8 bases agree with TRBD1. CDR1 SNHLY and CDR2 FYNNEI come from the germline V gene. This CDR3 region has 14 residues. J lost 9 bases, V lost 3 bases, and 7 bases had no gene match. The CDR3 DNA follows: TGTGCCAGCAGTGAGAAGGGACAGGTTCTGCCCCAGCATTTT. It yields the protein CASSEKGQVLPQHF.

This sequence joins TRBV10-2 and TRBJ1-1, with a tentative D call TRBD1 (5 bases). The CDR3 has 14 residues. V dropped 5 bases and J dropped 0 bases, with 10 bases sitting between them. CDR1 WSHSY and CDR2 SAAADI come from the germline V gene. DNA for the CDR3: TGCGCCAGCAGTTGGGGCAACATGAACACTGAAGCTTTCTTT. Translating it yields CASSWGNMNTEAFF.

This clone was detected once. The rearrangement uses TRBV4-3 and TRBJ2-6; 9 bases match TRBD1. The V and J ends lost 4 bases and 0 bases, in that order; junction bases with no gene match: 4. CDR1 is LGHNA and CDR2 is YSLEER in the germline V gene. The CDR3 extends over 17 amino acids. CDR3: CASSPGQGYSGANVLTF. In DNA form, the CDR3 reads TGCGCCAGCAGCCCGGGACAGGGTTACTCTGGGGCCAACGTCCTGACTTTC.

The CDR3 region is CASRNRDYSTDTQYF. CDR3 bases: TGTGCCAGTAGAAACCGGGACTACAGCACAGATACGCAGTATTTT. The rearrangement uses TRBV19 and TRBJ2-3, with TRBD2 matching over 7 bases. Germline loops: CDR1 LNHDA, CDR2 SQIVND (reference sequence). Germline trimming cut 6 bases from V and 0 bases from J; bases unmatched to any gene: 6. CDR3 length equals 15 residues.

The CDR3 here is CASRLAGGPYEQYF. CDR3 sequence (DNA): TGTGCCAGCAGGCTAGCGGGGGGGCCCTACGAGCAGTACTTC. This sequence joins TRBV27 and TRBJ2-7, with TRBD2 identical over 12 bases. This CDR3 is 14 amino acids long. J gave up 2 bases and V 6 bases, and 2 bases lay outside the gene matches. The germline CDR1 and CDR2 sequences are MNHEY and SMNVEV (reference sequence).

The V call is TRBV6-2 or TRBV6-3, the J call TRBJ1-1; 8 nucleotides align to TRBD1. CDR3 length equals 14 residues. Unmatched junction bases numbered 12, after V lost 5 bases and J lost 10 bases. Germline V gene sequence: CDR1 MNHEY, CDR2 SVGEGT. Written as DNA, the CDR3 is TGTGCCAGCAGTGACCCAGCAGGGGGCATCGGAGCTTTCTTT. This gives the protein CASSDPAGGIGAFF.

V is TRBV6-5 and J is TRBJ1-1, with D possibly TRBD1 on 6 matching bases. Between the trimmed V and J ends, which lost 0 bases and 0 bases, there was a span of 8 bases. The length of the CDR3 is 15 residues. Germline values: CDR1 MNHEY, CDR2 SVGAGI. The CDR3: CASSYSRTVNTEAFF. The CDR3 DNA reads TGTGCCAGCAGTTACTCCCGGACAGTGAACACTGAAGCTTTCTTT.

This sequence joins TRBV29-1 and TRBJ1-1; D remains unclear. The CDR3 has 12 residues. Germline CDR1 reads SQVTM; CDR2 reads ANQGSEA. V lost 7 bases and J lost 1, with 10 bases in between. The CDR3 sequence is CSGEAENTEAFF. The DNA for the CDR3 is TGCAGCGGGGAGGCCGAGAACACTGAAGCTTTCTTT. Full variable domain (outside the CDR3, taken from reference TRBV29-1 and TRBJ1-1): SAVISQKPSRDICQRGTSLTIQCQVDSQVTMMFWYRQQPGQSLTLIATANQGSEATYESGFVIDKFPISRPNLTFSTLTVSNMSPEDSSIYLCSGEAENTEAFFGQGTRLTVV.

The chain combines TRBV10-1 with TRBJ1-1, with D uncertain. Germline CDR1 reads WNHNN; CDR2 reads SYGVQD (reference sequence). The CDR3 spans 15 residues. V was cut by 2 bases and J by 4 bases, with 14 bases left in between. The CDR3 DNA is TGCGCCAGCAGTGAGGAAGAACAGAATAGCACTGAAGCTTTCTTT. It is translated as CASSEEEQNSTEAFF.

This clone was counted between two and nine times. This chain links TRBV27 with TRBJ2-7, with unresolved D. This CDR3 has 14 residues. Per germline, CDR1 MNHEY and CDR2 SMNVEV (reference sequence). V lost 4 bases and J 0 bases, leaving 10 bases between the germline ends. The CDR3 nucleotides are TGTGCCAGCAGTTCCCCCGAGAGCTCCTACGAGCAGTACTTC. Residues: CASSSPESSYEQYF.

The chain is built from TRBV21-1 and TRBJ2-2; the table's D call of TRBD2 was not tested on the DNA. TRBV21-1 is described as a pseudogene. This CDR3 has 17 amino acids. The CDR3 nucleotides read TGTGCCAGCAGCAAACAACGGGAGGTTCCGAACACCGGGGAGCTGTTTTTT. Translating it yields CASSKQREVPNTGELFF.

This rearrangement joins TRBV20-1 to TRBJ1-2, with a tentative D call TRBD1 (6 bases). The V gene lost 3 bases and the J gene lost 4 bases, with 9 bases spanning the gap. CDR1 is DFQATT and CDR2 is SNEGSKA in the germline V gene (reference sequence). This CDR3 is 12 amino acids long. The CDR3 bases are TGCAGTGCTAGTCAGGGGAGCTATGGCTACACCTTC. Protein: CSASQGSYGYTF.

The CDR3 DNA is TGTGCCACCAGCAGAGATCGGGCTAGCGGGGGGACCCCTCGCTCCTACGAGCAGTACTTC. Translating it yields CATSRDRASGGTPRSYEQYF. The chain joins TRBV15 to TRBJ2-7; 11 bases line up with TRBD2. Germline trimming cut 0 bases from V and 0 bases from J; bases unmatched to any gene: 13. CDR1 and CDR2 from the germline V gene are LNHNV and YYDKDF (reference sequence). There are 20 residues in the CDR3. Combining the CDR3 with reference TRBV15 and TRBJ2-7 gives the whole variable domain DAMVIQNPRYQVTQFGKPVTLSCSQTLNHNVMYWYQQKSSQAPKLLFHYYDKDFNNEADTPDNFQSRRPNTSFCFLDIRSPGLGDTAMYLCATSRDRASGGTPRSYEQYFGPGTRLTVT.

The chain couples TRBV5-1 to TRBJ2-1, with 8 bases identical to TRBD1. Germline assignment: CDR1 SGHRS and CDR2 YFSETQ. The trim removed 5 bases at V and 1 base at J, leaving 11 bases unmatched. The CDR3 extends over 17 amino acids. CDR3 loop: CASRRGQAAWSYNEQFF. CDR3 in DNA: TGCGCCAGCAGGCGGGGACAGGCGGCTTGGTCCTACAATGAGCAGTTCTTC.

The chain couples TRBV7-2 to TRBJ2-7; 10 positions match TRBD1. V lost 4 bases to trimming and J lost 3 bases; unmatched junction nucleotides: 18. The CDR3 has 19 residues. Germline-derived CDR1 and CDR2 are SGHTA and FQGNSA. The CDR3 region is CASSSSGTGDSPKLYEQYF. The DNA for the CDR3 is TGTGCCAGCAGCTCTTCCGGGACAGGGGACTCCCCCAAGCTCTACGAGCAGTACTTC.

This sequence joins TRBV7-6 and TRBJ2-3; TRBD1 aligns across 8 bases. The V gene end was trimmed by 4 bases and the J gene end by 0 bases; junction bases not matched to a gene: 15. This CDR3 is 19 amino acids long. Germline CDR1 and CDR2: SGHVS and FNYEAQ. For the CDR3, the DNA is TGTGCCAGCAGCTCGCCCACGGGACAGGTGAGAGGGAGCACAGATACGCAGTATTTT. This translates into CASSSPTGQVRGSTDTQYF.

The chain has TRBV9 and TRBJ2-7; 12 bases agree with TRBD1. Germline CDR1 SGDLS, CDR2 YYNGEE. CDR3 length: 14 amino acids. V lost 4 bases and J lost 6; bases outside the gene matches: 5. The CDR3 nucleotides are TGTGCCAGCAGCCCCCGGGACAGGGGGCCCGAGCAGTACTTC. Residues: CASSPRDRGPEQYF.

The J gene is TRBJ1-4, the V gene TRBV3-1 (or the pseudogene TRBV3-2); D not resolved. V lost 3 bases and J 8 bases, leaving 10 bases between the germline ends. CDR3 size: 13 residues. Germline V gene sequence: CDR1 LGHDT, CDR2 YNNKEL (reference sequence). As DNA, the CDR3 is TGTGCCAGCAGCCAGAGGGCAATCGAAAAACTGTTTTTT. As protein: CASSQRAIEKLFF.

The chain links TRBV30 to TRBJ1-1, with 9 bases identical to TRBD1. CDR3 size: 14 residues. Per germline, CDR1 GTSNPN and CDR2 SVGIG (reference sequence). The CDR3 loop reads CAQGDRERNTEAFF. The CDR3, as DNA: TGTGCACAAGGGGACAGGGAACGGAACACTGAAGCTTTCTTT.